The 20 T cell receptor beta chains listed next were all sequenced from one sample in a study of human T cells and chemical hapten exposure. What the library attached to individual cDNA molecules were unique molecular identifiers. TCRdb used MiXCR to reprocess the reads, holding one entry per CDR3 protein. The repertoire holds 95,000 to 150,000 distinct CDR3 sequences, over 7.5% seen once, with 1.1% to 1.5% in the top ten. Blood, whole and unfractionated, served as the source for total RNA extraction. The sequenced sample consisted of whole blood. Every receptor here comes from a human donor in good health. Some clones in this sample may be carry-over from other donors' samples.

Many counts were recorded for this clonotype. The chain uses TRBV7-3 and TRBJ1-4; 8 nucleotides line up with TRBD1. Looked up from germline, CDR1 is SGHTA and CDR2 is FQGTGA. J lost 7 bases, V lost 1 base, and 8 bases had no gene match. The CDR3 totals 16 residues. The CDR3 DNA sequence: TGTGCCAGCAGCTTAATAACAGGGGGGCGAAGTGAAAAACTGTTTTTT. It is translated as CASSLITGGRSEKLFF.

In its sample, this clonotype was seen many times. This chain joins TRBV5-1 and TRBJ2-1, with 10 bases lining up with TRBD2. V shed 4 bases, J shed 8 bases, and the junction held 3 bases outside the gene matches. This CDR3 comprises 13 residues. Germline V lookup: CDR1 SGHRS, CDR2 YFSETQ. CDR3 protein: CASSQGLAHEQFF. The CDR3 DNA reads TGCGCCAGCAGCCAGGGACTAGCGCATGAGCAGTTCTTC.

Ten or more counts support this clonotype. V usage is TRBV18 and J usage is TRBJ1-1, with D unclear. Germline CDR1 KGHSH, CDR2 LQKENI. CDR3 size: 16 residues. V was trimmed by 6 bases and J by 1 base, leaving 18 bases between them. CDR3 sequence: CASSSGNLLTNTEAFF. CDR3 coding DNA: TGTGCCAGCTCCTCGGGCAACCTTCTAACGAACACTGAAGCTTTCTTT.

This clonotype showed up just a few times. The CDR3 loop reads CASSPPSGTGQSSYNEQFF. CDR3 sequence (DNA): TGTGCCAGCAGCCCTCCCTCCGGGACAGGGCAAAGCTCCTACAATGAGCAGTTCTTC. The chain is built from TRBV7-9 and TRBJ2-1; 9 bases line up with TRBD1. There are 19 residues in the CDR3. Per the germline V gene, CDR1 is SEHNR and CDR2 is FQNEAQ (reference sequence). With V trimmed by 5 bases and J by 0 bases, 14 bases remained unmatched.

CDR3: CASSEWTSGRTGELFF. CDR3 bases: TGTGCCAGCAGTGAATGGACTAGCGGGAGGACCGGGGAGCTGTTTTTT. V and J are TRBV6-1 and TRBJ2-2, with 14 bases aligning to TRBD2. V gave up 2 bases and J gave up 5 bases; unmatched junction bases: 1. CDR1 MNHNS and CDR2 SASEGT come from the germline V gene. The CDR3 loop spans 16 amino acids.

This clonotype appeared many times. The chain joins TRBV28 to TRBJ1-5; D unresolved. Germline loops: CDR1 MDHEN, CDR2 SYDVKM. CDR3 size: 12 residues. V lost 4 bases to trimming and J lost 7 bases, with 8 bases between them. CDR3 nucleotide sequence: TGTGCCAGCAGTTCCGGAGGGCAGCCCCAGCATTTT. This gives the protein CASSSGGQPQHF.

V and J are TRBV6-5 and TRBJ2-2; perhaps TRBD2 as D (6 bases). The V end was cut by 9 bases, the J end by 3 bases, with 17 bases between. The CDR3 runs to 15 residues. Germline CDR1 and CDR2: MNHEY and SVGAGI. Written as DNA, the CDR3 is TGTGCCAGTGCCTCGTGGGAGGTCGACACCGGGGAGCTGTTTTTT. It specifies CASASWEVDTGELFF.

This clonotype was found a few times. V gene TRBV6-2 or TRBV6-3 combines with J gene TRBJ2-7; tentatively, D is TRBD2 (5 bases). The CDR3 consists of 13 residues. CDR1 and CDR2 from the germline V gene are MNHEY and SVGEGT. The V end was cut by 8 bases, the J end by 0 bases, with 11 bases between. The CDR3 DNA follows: TGTGCCAGCGTCGAGACTAACTCCTACGAGCAGTACTTC. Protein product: CASVETNSYEQYF.

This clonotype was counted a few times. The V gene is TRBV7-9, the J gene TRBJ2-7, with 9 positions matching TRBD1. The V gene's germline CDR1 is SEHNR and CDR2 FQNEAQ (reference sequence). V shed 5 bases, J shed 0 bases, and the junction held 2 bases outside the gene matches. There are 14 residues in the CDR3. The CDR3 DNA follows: TGTGCCAGCAGCGGGACAGGGAACTCCTACGAGCAGTACTTC. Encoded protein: CASSGTGNSYEQYF. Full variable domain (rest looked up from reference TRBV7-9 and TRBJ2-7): DTGVSQNPRHKITKRGQNVTFRCDPISEHNRLYWYRQTLGQGPEFLTYFQNEAQLEKSRLLSDRFSAERPKGSFSTLEIQRTEQGDSAMYLCASSGTGNSYEQYFGPGTRLTVT.

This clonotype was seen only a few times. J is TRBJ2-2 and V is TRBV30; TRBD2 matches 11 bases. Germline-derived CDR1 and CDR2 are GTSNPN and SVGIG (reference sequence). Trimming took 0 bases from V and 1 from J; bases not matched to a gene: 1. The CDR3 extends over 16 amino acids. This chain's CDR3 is CAWSVLAGVNTGELFF. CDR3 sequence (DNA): TGTGCCTGGAGTGTACTAGCGGGAGTGAACACCGGGGAGCTGTTTTTT.

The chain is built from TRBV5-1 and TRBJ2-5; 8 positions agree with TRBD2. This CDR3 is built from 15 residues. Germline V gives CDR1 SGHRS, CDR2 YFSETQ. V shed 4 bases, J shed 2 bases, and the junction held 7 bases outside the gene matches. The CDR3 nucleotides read TGCGCCAGCAGCCCGGTGACTAGCGTTCAAGAGACCCAGTACTTC. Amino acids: CASSPVTSVQETQYF.

The CDR3 loop reads CATLDRVSNQPQHF. The CDR3 coding sequence is TGTGCCACCCTGGACAGGGTAAGCAATCAGCCCCAGCATTTT. The chain carries TRBV19 and TRBJ1-5, with 8 bases matching TRBD1. This CDR3 comprises 14 residues. The ends lost 10 bases at V and 1 base at J; junction bases unmatched: 6. CDR1 and CDR2 from the germline V gene are LNHDA and SQIVND (reference sequence).

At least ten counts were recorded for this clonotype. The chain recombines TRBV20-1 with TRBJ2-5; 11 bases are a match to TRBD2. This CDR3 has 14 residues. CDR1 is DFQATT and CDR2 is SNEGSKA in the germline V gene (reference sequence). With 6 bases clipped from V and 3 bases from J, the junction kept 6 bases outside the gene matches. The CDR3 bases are TGCAGTGCGAGTAGCGGGGGGGCTGAAGAGACCCAGTACTTC. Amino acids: CSASSGGAEETQYF.

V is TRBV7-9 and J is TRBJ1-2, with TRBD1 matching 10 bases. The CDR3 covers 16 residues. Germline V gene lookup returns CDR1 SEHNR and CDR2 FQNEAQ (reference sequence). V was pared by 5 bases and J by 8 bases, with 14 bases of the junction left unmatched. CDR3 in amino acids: CASSHEGQGMLKGYTF. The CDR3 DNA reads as TGTGCCAGCAGCCATGAGGGACAGGGGATGTTGAAGGGCTACACCTTC.

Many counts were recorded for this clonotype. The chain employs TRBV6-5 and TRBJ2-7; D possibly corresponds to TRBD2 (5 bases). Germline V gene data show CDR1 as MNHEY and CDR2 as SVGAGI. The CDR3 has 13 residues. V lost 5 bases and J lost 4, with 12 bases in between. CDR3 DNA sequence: TGTGCCAGCAGTACCCCCGGGGAATACGAGCAGTACTTC. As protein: CASSTPGEYEQYF.

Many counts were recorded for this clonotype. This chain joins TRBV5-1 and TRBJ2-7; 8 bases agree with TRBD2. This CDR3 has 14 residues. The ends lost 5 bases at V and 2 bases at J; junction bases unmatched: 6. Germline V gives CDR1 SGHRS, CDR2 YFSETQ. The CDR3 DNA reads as TGCGCCAGCAGGACCGAGCGGGGGACCTACGAGCAGTACTTC. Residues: CASRTERGTYEQYF.

The CDR3 nucleotides read TGTGCCAGCTCACCCTGGGGACAGGGTGACGAGCAGTACTTC. Its translation is CASSPWGQGDEQYF. This chain uses TRBV18 with TRBJ2-7; 9 bases fit TRBD1. The CDR3 totals 14 residues. The ends lost 3 bases at V and 5 bases at J; junction bases unmatched: 5. CDR1 KGHSH and CDR2 LQKENI come from the germline V gene. The entire variable domain, with the rest obtained from reference TRBV18 and TRBJ2-7, is as follows: NAGVMQNPRHLVRRRGQEARLRCSPMKGHSHVYWYRQLPEEGLKFMVYLQKENIIDESGMPKERFSAEFPKEGPSILRIQQVVRGDSAAYFCASSPWGQGDEQYFGPGTRLTVT.

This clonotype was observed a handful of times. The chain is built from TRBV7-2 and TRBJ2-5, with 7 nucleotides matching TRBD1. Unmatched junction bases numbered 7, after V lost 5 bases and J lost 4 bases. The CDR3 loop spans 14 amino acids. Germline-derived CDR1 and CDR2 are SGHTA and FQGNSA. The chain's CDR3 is CASSPRSGGETQYF. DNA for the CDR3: TGTGCCAGCAGCCCGAGGTCAGGGGGAGAGACCCAGTACTTC.

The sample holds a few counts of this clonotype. The CDR3 sequence: CATSRDPRLAGHTDTQYF. CDR3 in DNA: TGTGCCACCAGCAGAGACCCTAGACTAGCGGGACACACAGATACGCAGTATTTT. This chain joins TRBV15 and TRBJ2-3, with 11 nucleotides matching TRBD2. The V gene's germline CDR1 is LNHNV and CDR2 YYDKDF (reference sequence). Germline trimming cut 0 bases from V and 2 bases from J; bases unmatched to any gene: 7. There are 18 residues in the CDR3.

CDR3 residues: CASSPWTGKGDEQFF. CDR3 nucleotides: TGTGCCAGCAGTCCTTGGACAGGGAAGGGCGATGAGCAGTTCTTC. The chain employs TRBV12-3 or TRBV12-4 and TRBJ2-1, with 8 bases aligning to TRBD1. This CDR3 has 15 residues. V was pared by 5 bases and J by 8 bases, with 11 bases of the junction left unmatched.